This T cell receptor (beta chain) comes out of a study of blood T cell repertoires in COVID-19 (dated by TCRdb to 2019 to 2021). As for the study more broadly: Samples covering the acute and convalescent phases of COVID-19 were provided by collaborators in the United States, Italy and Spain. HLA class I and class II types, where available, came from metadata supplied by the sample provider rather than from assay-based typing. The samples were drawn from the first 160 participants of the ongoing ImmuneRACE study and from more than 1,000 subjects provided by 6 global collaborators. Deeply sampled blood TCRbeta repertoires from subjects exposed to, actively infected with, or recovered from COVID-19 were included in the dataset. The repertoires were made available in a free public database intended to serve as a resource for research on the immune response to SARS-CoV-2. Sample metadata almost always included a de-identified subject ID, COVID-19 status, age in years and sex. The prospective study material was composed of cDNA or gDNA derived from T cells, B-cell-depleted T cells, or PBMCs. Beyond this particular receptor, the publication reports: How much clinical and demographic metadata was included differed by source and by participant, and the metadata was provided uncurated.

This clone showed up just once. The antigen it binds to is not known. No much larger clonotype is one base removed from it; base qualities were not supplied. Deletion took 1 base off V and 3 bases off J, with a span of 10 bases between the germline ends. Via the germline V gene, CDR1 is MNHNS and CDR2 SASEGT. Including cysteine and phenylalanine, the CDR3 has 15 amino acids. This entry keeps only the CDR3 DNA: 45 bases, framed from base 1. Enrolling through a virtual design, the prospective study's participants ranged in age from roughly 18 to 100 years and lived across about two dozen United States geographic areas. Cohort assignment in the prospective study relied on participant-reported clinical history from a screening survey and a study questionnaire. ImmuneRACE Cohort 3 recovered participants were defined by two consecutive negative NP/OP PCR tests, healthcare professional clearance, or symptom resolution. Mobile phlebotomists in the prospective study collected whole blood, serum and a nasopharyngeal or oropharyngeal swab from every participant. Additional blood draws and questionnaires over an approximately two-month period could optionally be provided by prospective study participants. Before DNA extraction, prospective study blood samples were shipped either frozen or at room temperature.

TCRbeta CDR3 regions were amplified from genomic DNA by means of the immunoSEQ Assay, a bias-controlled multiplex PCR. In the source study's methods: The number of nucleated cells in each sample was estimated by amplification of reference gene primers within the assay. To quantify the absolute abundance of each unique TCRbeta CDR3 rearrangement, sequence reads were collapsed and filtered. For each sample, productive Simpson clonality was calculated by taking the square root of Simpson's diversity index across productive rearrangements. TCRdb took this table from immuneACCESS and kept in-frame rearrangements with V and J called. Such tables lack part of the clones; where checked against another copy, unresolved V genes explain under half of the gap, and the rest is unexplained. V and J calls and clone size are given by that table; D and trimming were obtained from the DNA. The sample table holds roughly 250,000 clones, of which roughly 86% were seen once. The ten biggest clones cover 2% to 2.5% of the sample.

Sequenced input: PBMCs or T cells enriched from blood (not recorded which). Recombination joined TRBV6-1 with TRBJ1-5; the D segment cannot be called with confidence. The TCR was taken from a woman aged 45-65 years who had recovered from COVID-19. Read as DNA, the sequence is TGTGCCAGCAGTGAAGTAGGAGGTTACAATCAGCCCCAGCATTTT. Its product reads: CASSEVGGYNQPQHF.